This T cell receptor beta chain was obtained from a study of control samples from healthy donors and cancer patients. The CDR3 runs 17 residues. This clone was detected once. Sequenced by immunoSEQ multiplex PCR; TCRdb stores in-frame clones only, minus some. The sample includes 140,000 to 150,000 clones, more than 85% of them seen just once. The chain has TRBV21-1 and TRBJ2-1; TRBD2 reflects the table's D call only, with no check against the DNA. TRBV21-1 is a recognized pseudogene. The receptor was derived from a man aged 18-30 years in good health. Sequencing was performed on blood. CDR3: CASSKVPSGSRSDEQFF. CDR3 sequence (DNA): TGTGCCAGCAGCAAAGTCCCAAGCGGGAGTAGGTCCGATGAGCAGTTCTTC.